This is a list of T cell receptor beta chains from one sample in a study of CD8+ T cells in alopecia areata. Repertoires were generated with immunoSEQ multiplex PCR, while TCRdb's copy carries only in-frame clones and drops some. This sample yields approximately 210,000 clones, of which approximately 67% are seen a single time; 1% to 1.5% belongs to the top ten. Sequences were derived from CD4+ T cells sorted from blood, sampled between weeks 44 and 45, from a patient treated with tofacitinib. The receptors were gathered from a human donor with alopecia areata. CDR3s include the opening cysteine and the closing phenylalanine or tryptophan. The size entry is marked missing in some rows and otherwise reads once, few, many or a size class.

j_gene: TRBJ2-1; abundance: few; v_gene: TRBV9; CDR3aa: CASSADGQGYNEQFF
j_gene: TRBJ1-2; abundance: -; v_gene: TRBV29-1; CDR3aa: CSVENRGNYGYTF
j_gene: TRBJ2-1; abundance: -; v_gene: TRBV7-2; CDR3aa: CASSRRSGGNNEQFF
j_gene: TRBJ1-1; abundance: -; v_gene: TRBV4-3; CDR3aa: CASSQGRGLEAFF
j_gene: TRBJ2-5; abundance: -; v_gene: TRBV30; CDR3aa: CAWSQGTVGETQYF
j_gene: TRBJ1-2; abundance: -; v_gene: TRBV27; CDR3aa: CASRERVGGFGYTF
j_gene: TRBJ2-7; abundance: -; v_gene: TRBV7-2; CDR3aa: CASGQSYEQYF
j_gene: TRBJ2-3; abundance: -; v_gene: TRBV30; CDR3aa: CAWSGRGRTDTQYF
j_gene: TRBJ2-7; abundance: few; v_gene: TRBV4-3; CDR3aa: CASSQDFTASSYEQYF
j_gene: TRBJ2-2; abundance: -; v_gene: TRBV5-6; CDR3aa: CASSRLPTGELFF
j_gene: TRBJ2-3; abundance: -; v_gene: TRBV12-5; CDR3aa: CASGLDPQGSTDTQYF
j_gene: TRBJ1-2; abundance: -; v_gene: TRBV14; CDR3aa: CASSQVGQGVYGYTF
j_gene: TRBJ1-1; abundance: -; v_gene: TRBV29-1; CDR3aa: CSVKGGPFEAFF
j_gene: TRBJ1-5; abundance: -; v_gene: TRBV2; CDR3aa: CASSDGVGDNQPQHF
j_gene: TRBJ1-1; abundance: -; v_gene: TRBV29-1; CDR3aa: CSYGGYTEAFF
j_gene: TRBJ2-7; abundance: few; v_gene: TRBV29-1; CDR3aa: CSVGTSGAYEQYF
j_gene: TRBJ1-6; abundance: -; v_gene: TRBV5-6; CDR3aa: CASSLAFGRRDSPLHF
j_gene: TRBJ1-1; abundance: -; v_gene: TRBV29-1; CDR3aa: CSGAGNMNTEAFF
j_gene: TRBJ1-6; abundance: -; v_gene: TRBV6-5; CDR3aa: CASSFRQGVNSPLHF
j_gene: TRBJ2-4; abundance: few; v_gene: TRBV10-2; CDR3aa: CASRAGANIQYF
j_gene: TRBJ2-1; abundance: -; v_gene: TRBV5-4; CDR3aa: CASSFITRTYNEQFF
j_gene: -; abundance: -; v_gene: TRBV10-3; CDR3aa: CAISEKDRGPYEQYF
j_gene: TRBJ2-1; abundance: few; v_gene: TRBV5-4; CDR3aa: CASSPGGVGSYNEQFF
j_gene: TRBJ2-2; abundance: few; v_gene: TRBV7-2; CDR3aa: CASSLARGAGELFF
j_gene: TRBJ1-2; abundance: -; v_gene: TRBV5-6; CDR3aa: CASSLEGLGHGYTF
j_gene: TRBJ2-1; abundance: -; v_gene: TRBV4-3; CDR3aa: CASSHKRGVSYNEQFF